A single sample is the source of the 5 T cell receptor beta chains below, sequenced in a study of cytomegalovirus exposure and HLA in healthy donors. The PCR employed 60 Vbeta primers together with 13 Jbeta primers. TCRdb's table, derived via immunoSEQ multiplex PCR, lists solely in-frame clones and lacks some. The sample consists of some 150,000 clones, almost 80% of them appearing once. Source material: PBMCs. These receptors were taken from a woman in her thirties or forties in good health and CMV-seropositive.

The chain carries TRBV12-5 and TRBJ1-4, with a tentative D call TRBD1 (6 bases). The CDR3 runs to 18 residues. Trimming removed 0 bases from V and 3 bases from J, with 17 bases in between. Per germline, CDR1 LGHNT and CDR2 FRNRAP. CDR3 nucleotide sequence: TGTGCTAGTGGTTTGGTACGGGACAATCCCGTCCCTAATGAAAAACTGTTTTTT. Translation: CASGLVRDNPVPNEKLFF.

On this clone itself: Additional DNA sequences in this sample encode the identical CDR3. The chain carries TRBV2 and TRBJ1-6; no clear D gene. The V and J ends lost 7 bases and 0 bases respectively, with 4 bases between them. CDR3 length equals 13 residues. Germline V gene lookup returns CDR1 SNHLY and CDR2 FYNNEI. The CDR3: CASKSSYNSPLHF. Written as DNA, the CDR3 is TGTGCCAGCAAGAGCTCCTATAATTCACCCCTCCACTTT.

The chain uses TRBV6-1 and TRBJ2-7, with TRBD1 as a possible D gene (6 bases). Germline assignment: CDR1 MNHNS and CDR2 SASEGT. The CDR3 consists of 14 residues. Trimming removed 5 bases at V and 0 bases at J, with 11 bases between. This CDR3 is CASSQDRTSYEQYF. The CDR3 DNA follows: TGTGCCAGCAGTCAAGACAGGACCTCCTACGAGCAGTACTTC.

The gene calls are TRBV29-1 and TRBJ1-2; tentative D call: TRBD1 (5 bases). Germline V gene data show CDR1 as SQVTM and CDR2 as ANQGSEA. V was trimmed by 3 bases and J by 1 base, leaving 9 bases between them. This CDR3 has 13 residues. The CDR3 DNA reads TGCAGCGTTGAGGAGACAGTTAACTATGGCTACACCTTC. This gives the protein CSVEETVNYGYTF.

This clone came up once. For the CDR3, the DNA is TGTGCCAGTAGTCGACAGGGGCGGTACGAGCAGTACTTC. As protein: CASSRQGRYEQYF. This sequence joins TRBV19 and TRBJ2-7, with 8 bases matching TRBD1. Germline trimming cut 5 bases from V and 4 bases from J; bases unmatched to any gene: 4. The germline CDR1 and CDR2 sequences are LNHDA and SQIVND (reference sequence). This CDR3 has 13 amino acids.